Listed below are T cell receptor beta chains from one sample, sequenced in a study of blood T cell repertoires in COVID-19. The method was immunoSEQ multiplex PCR; TCRdb's version includes in-frame clones alone and lacks a portion of them. The table includes 100,000 to 150,000 clones, around 84% detected once. The sequenced sample consisted of PBMCs or T cells enriched from blood (not recorded which). All receptors come from a man aged 35 to 55 with acute COVID-19. Both conserved end residues are part of each CDR3. The order of the fields is V gene, D gene, J gene, CDR3 protein, CDR3 DNA. D genes are given only for firm matches.

TRBV10-3	.	TRBJ1-5	CAIRGANQPQHF	TGTGCCATCAGAGGGGCGAATCAGCCCCAGCATTTT
TRBV15	TRBD1	TRBJ1-4	CATSRSGTGATNEKLFF	TGTGCCACCAGCAGATCCGGGACAGGGGCAACTAATGAAAAACTGTTTTTT
TRBV7-9	TRBD2	TRBJ2-7	CASSPLLGEGYEQYF	TGTGCCAGCAGCCCTCTGCTGGGGGAGGGGTACGAGCAGTACTTC
TRBV29-1	.	TRBJ1-4	CSVVSPATNEKLFF	TGCAGCGTTGTATCACCGGCAACTAATGAAAAACTGTTTTTT
TRBV7-7	.	TRBJ2-2	CASSLTNSNTGELFF	TGTGCTAGCAGCTTGACAAACAGTAACACCGGGGAGCTGTTTTTT
TRBV6-5	TRBD2	TRBJ2-1	CASSYSGRAYNEQFF	TGTGCCAGCAGTTACTCTGGGAGGGCCTACAATGAGCAGTTCTTC
TRBV7-9	TRBD1	TRBJ1-3	CASSTTQGSGNTIYF	TGTGCCAGCAGCACAACACAGGGGAGCGGAAACACCATATATTTT
TRBV12-5	TRBD1	TRBJ1-1	CASGSTEQGGAFF	TGTGCTAGTGGTTCGACGGAGCAGGGGGGAGCTTTCTTT
TRBV7-3	TRBD1	TRBJ2-1	CASSRTGGSYNEQFF	TGTGCCAGCAGCCGGACAGGGGGCTCCTACAATGAGCAGTTCTTC
TRBV6-5	.	TRBJ1-2	CASRPEGVIYGYTF	TGTGCCAGCCGTCCGGAGGGAGTGATCTATGGCTACACCTTC
TRBV6-5	TRBD2	TRBJ2-3	CASSYGLAGFTDTQYF	TGTGCCAGCAGTTACGGTCTAGCGGGGTTCACAGATACGCAGTATTTT
TRBV6-5	.	TRBJ1-6	CAAGSSYNSPLHF	TGTGCCGCGGGGAGCTCCTATAATTCACCCCTCCACTTT
TRBV19	.	TRBJ1-1	CASRRQTNTEAFF	TGTGCCAGTAGACGACAGACGAACACTGAAGCTTTCTTT
TRBV3-1/TRBV3-2	TRBD1	TRBJ1-5	CASSQVDRGQPQHF	TGTGCCAGCAGCCAGGTCGACAGGGGCCAGCCCCAGCATTTT
TRBV10-1	TRBD1	TRBJ1-2	CASSDGGGNGYTF	TGCGCCAGCAGTGACGGAGGGGGCAATGGCTACACCTTC
TRBV2	.	TRBJ2-2	CASSETSGNTGELFF	TGTGCCAGCAGTGAGACTAGTGGGAACACCGGGGAGCTGTTTTTT
TRBV6-5	.	TRBJ1-5	CASSSWAGAGNQPQHF	TGTGCCAGCAGTTCCTGGGCGGGGGCAGGTAATCAGCCCCAGCATTTT
TRBV3-1/TRBV3-2	.	TRBJ1-6	CASSQRGISSEPLHF	TGTGCCAGCAGCCAACGGGGTATCTCGTCAGAACCCCTCCACTTT
TRBV19	TRBD1	TRBJ1-1	CASSDRGLTEAFF	TGTGCCAGTAGTGACAGGGGGCTCACTGAAGCTTTCTTT
TRBV2	TRBD2	TRBJ2-2	CASASGITNTGELFF	TGTGCCAGCGCCAGCGGGATTACTAACACCGGGGAGCTGTTTTTT
TRBV28	.	TRBJ1-2	CASGFGGYGYTF	TGTGCCAGCGGCTTCGGGGGGTATGGCTACACCTTC
TRBV24-1	TRBD1	TRBJ2-7	CATSAGGQGRYEQYF	TGTGCCACCAGTGCAGGGGGACAGGGGAGATACGAGCAGTACTTC
TRBV14	.	TRBJ1-1	CASSAGRHTEAFF	TGTGCCAGCAGCGCCGGGAGACACACTGAAGCTTTCTTT
TRBV19	.	TRBJ2-3	CASASGQGGDTQYF	TGTGCCAGTGCGAGTGGGCAGGGGGGAGATACGCAGTATTTT
TRBV7-9	TRBD2	TRBJ2-3	CASSRSGGRIDTQYF	TGTGCCAGCAGTCGTAGCGGGGGGAGAATAGATACGCAGTATTTT
TRBV28	TRBD2	TRBJ2-4	CASRPPLRLAGGPWAKNIQYF	TGTGCCAGCAGACCACCGTTGAGACTAGCGGGAGGGCCTTGGGCCAAAAACATTCAGTACTTC